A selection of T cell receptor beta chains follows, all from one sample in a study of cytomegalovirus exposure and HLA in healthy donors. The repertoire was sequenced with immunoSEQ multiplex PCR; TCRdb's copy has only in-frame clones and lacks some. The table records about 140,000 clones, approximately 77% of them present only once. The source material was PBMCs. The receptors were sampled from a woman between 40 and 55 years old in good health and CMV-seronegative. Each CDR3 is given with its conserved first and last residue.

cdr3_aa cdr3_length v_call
CSVEYSYEQYF 11 TRBV29-1
CASSQVLSGGAYEQYF 16 TRBV4-2
CASSSTGGNSPLHF 14 TRBV6-5
CASTIGANQPQHF 13 TRBV19
CASSLQQDTDTQYF 14 TRBV18
CVSSYSPDSYSYGYTF 16 TRBV6-5
CASSLGGDGYTF 12 TRBV13
CASSTTTGANEKLFF 15 TRBV28
CASRSDGYNSPLHF 14 TRBV28
CASALFMRGGNEQFF 15 TRBV6-1
CASSVGGVKGYEQYF 15 TRBV27
CASFIRDSREDTQYF 15 TRBV5-1
CASSLLLAGGSTDTQYF 17 TRBV27
CASSLAGRVYTEAFF 15 TRBV7-9
CASSSYGGAPETQYF 15 TRBV7-9
CASSRWTGDEQYF 13 TRBV27
CASSDEESYGYTF 13 TRBV6-1
CASSNQGDRSHQPQHF 16 TRBV19
CASGPFRTDTQYF 13 TRBV5-1
CASSLGAMRADLYGYTF 17 TRBV7-9
CALSRDRRQPQHF 13 TRBV2
CASSFSEPRGPEAFF 15 TRBV5-6
CASSLDWFRWGDTYEQYF 18 TRBV7-2
CASTMDRGHGYTF 13 TRBV4-2
CASSQDRRQNQPQHF 15 TRBV4-2
CASTLDREAEAFF 13 TRBV2
CASSLVRRQGGEQYF 15 TRBV7-2
CASSSPSSYEQYF 13 TRBV7-2
CASSSVRSSYGYTF 14 TRBV11-3